This entry features one TCR beta chain sequence. Its antigen is still unknown. The entry originates in a study of cytomegalovirus exposure and HLA in healthy donors. Study background: Within an early data release were about 90 million unique TCRs drawn from HLA-typed donors.

Primers included in the PCR were 60 Vbeta and 13 Jbeta primers. Measured with immunoSEQ multiplex PCR; TCRdb has only the in-frame clones, and not every one. The table shows fewer than 200,000 clones, with around 79% occurring only once. Study-wide results and limits: Later analysis revealed greater clonal expansion in HLA-associated TCR beta chains than in equally common others. Researchers reported in a later analysis that common viral pathogens appeared linked to several top clusters. As a later analysis revealed, the rate of TCR association differed by HLA locus, with DRB1 most and HLA-C fewest.

The CDR3 has 12 residues. J lost 9 bases, V lost 5 bases, and 5 bases had no gene match. CDR1 is SGHAT, CDR2 FQNNGV, per germline. The genes are TRBV11-2 and TRBJ1-1; TRBD1 matches at 8 bases. The receptor was derived from a woman in her fifties or sixties in good health and CMV-seropositive. The sequencing input was PBMCs. CDR3 coding DNA: TGTGCCAGCAGCCCAGGGGGCAATCAAGCTTTCTTT. Translating it yields CASSPGGNQAFF.